The clone carrying this T cell receptor beta chain was observed at least ten times. The sample belongs to a study of blood T cells in healthy people across ages. Sample-barcoded 5' priming and a J-beta primer mix drove a second PCR of roughly 7 to 11 cycles. Every cDNA molecule bore a tag from a template-switch adaptor containing 12 random nucleotides. TCRdb re-derived calls from the 5' RACE reads in MiXCR, one entry per CDR3 protein. The data show 1.6 million or so distinct CDR3 sequences, roughly 32% seen once. The sequence derives from a woman aged 25 to 45 in good health. The sample was blood.

The CDR3 DNA sequence: TGTGCCAGCAGTGCCAGCGGGGGCTCCTACGAGCAGTACTTC. This encodes CASSASGGSYEQYF. The gene calls are TRBV25-1 and TRBJ2-7, with 8 positions matching TRBD2. The CDR3 spans 14 residues. J lost 0 bases, V lost 4 bases, and 2 bases had no gene match. The V gene's germline CDR1 is MGHDK and CDR2 SYGVNS.